What follows are 14 T cell receptor beta chains derived from one specimen sequenced in a study of T cells in Graves' hyperthyroidism and ophthalmopathy. TCR beta CDR3 regions were amplified from RNA. RT-PCR in the first round (using the HTBI primer set) targeted the TCR CDR3. TCRdb ran MiXCR on the multiplex PCR reads and lists one entry per CDR3 protein. This repertoire shows about 510,000 distinct CDR3 sequences, about 14% found once; its top ten account for about 15%. The source material was blood. The receptor set was obtained from a woman aged 35 to 49 with Graves' hyperthyroidism.

The table lists this clonotype with a few counts. The chain carries TRBV29-1 and TRBJ1-1; 7 nucleotides match TRBD1. CDR3 size: 14 residues. From germline, CDR1 is SQVTM and CDR2 ANQGSEA. The V and J ends lost 6 bases and 2 bases, in that order; junction bases with no gene match: 9. The CDR3 region is CSVADRAINTEAFF. The CDR3 DNA reads as TGCAGCGTAGCCGACAGGGCAATAAACACTGAAGCTTTCTTT. Full variable domain (missing parts from reference TRBV29-1 and TRBJ1-1): SAVISQKPSRDICQRGTSLTIQCQVDSQVTMMFWYRQQPGQSLTLIATANQGSEATYESGFVIDKFPISRPNLTFSTLTVSNMSPEDSSIYLCSVADRAINTEAFFGQGTRLTVV.

This clonotype was observed at least ten times. The genes are TRBV2 and TRBJ1-1, with TRBD1 matching 8 bases. V trimming: 6 bases; J trimming: 0 bases; junction bases outside the gene matches: 6. CDR1 and CDR2 (germline): SNHLY, FYNNEI. This CDR3 has 15 residues. The CDR3 DNA sequence: TGTGCCAGCAGCCCTGGACAGGGATTGAACACTGAAGCTTTCTTT. It translates to CASSPGQGLNTEAFF.

The chain has TRBV19 and TRBJ2-1; 9 nucleotides align to TRBD2. J was trimmed by 9 bases and V by 3 bases; bases with no gene match: 12. Germline V CDR1 and CDR2: LNHDA, SQIVND (reference sequence). The CDR3 spans 16 residues. CDR3 loop: CASSIGGASGTSEQFF. In DNA, the CDR3 is TGTGCCAGTAGTATCGGCGGGGCTAGCGGGACGAGTGAGCAGTTCTTC.

This clonotype was detected ten times or more. The J gene is TRBJ2-7, the V gene TRBV20-1, with 10 bases lining up with TRBD1. This CDR3 comprises 16 residues. Germline CDR1 DFQATT, CDR2 SNEGSKA (reference sequence). The junction had 11 bases not matched to a gene; V was cut back by 6 bases and J by 0 bases. The CDR3 region has the DNA TGCAGTGCCGTTGGACAGGGGGTAACGGTCTCCTACGAGCAGTACTTC. Translated, it gives CSAVGQGVTVSYEQYF.

The chain links TRBV20-1 to TRBJ2-4, with no clear D. This CDR3 region has 13 residues. The ends were cut back, 6 bases at V and 7 bases at J, with 16 bases in the middle. CDR1 and CDR2 from the germline V gene are DFQATT and SNEGSKA (reference sequence). The CDR3 loop reads CSAAPSKGNIQYF. The DNA for the CDR3 is TGCAGTGCCGCACCCTCTAAGGGTAACATTCAGTACTTC.

In this sample, this clonotype turned up many times. The chain employs TRBV28 and TRBJ1-2, with D unclear. Trimming left V 6 bases short and J 4 bases short, with 24 bases between. CDR3 length: 17 residues. CDR1 and CDR2 from the germline V gene are MDHEN and SYDVKM. The CDR3 DNA sequence: TGTGCCAGCAGCGTCCCCCACCTCCAGTACGGCGGCTATGGCTACACCTTC. Translated, it gives CASSVPHLQYGGYGYTF.

At least ten counts were recorded for this clonotype. J is TRBJ2-7 and V is TRBV5-6; no definite D call. The germline V gene encodes CDR1 SGHDT and CDR2 YYEEEE. The germline V and J ends were trimmed by 0 bases and 3 bases, with 4 bases remaining between them. The CDR3 consists of 12 residues. Here the CDR3 reads CASSLDIYEQYF. The CDR3 nucleotides read TGTGCCAGCAGCTTGGACATCTACGAGCAGTACTTC.

This clonotype has ten or more counts. CDR3 in DNA: TGCGCCAGCAGCCTAGGGACTAGCGAGGGGGCAGATACGCAGTATTTT. Residues: CASSLGTSEGADTQYF. This sequence joins TRBV5-1 and TRBJ2-3; 10 bases align to TRBD2. J was trimmed by 4 bases and V by 4 bases; bases with no gene match: 9. The CDR3 runs to 16 residues. Germline CDR1 and CDR2: SGHRS and YFSETQ.

This clonotype was seen repeatedly, ten times or more. V usage is TRBV7-2 and J usage is TRBJ2-2, with 10 bases that match TRBD2. CDR1 and CDR2 from the germline V gene are SGHTA and FQGNSA. The J segment lost 4 bases and the V segment lost 5 bases, leaving 7 bases of the junction unmatched. The CDR3 extends over 16 amino acids. CDR3 protein: CASSPSGSFGTGELFF. The CDR3 DNA reads TGTGCCAGCAGCCCTAGCGGGAGCTTCGGCACCGGGGAGCTGTTTTTT.

This clonotype was picked up many times. The rearrangement uses TRBV20-1 and TRBJ2-1; 12 nucleotides line up with TRBD2. Germline CDR1 and CDR2: DFQATT and SNEGSKA (reference sequence). The J segment lost 2 bases and the V segment lost 3 bases, leaving 5 bases of the junction unmatched. The CDR3 extends over 16 amino acids. The CDR3 DNA reads as TGCAGTGCTAGGGAACTAGCGGGAGGACCCTACAATGAGCAGTTCTTC. Its translation is CSARELAGGPYNEQFF.

Ten or more counts support this clonotype. The rearrangement links TRBV3-1 to TRBJ2-3; D call uncertain. With 0 bases removed from V and 2 bases from J, the gap between germline ends came to 15 bases. The CDR3 spans 17 residues. Germline V gene data show CDR1 as LGHDT and CDR2 as YNNKEL (reference sequence). The chain's CDR3 is CASSQDPRPAPTDTQYF. CDR3 coding DNA: TGTGCCAGCAGCCAAGATCCTCGGCCCGCGCCCACAGATACGCAGTATTTT.

The chain couples TRBV5-1 to TRBJ2-7; a weak D match, TRBD1 (6 bases). Trimming stripped 2 bases from V and 2 bases from J, with 14 bases between. The CDR3 runs to 15 residues. Germline V CDR1 and CDR2: SGHRS, YFSETQ. The CDR3 loop is CASSLGTFSTYEQYF. The CDR3 coding sequence is TGCGCCAGCAGCTTAGGGACATTCTCGACCTACGAGCAGTACTTC.

This clonotype came up a few times. DNA of the CDR3: TGTGCCACCAGCAGAGATGGATTGAACACCGGGGAGCTGTTTTTT. The encoded protein is CATSRDGLNTGELFF. The chain carries TRBV15 and TRBJ2-2; D gene uncertain. CDR3 length equals 15 residues. Per germline, CDR1 LNHNV and CDR2 YYDKDF (reference sequence). Trimming took 0 bases from V and 1 from J, leaving 6 bases between them. Using reference TRBV15 and TRBJ2-2 for the parts outside the CDR3, the full variable domain is DAMVIQNPRYQVTQFGKPVTLSCSQTLNHNVMYWYQQKSSQAPKLLFHYYDKDFNNEADTPDNFQSRRPNTSFCFLDIRSPGLGDTAMYLCATSRDGLNTGELFFGEGSRLTVL.

This clonotype was found once. The chain recombines TRBV2 with TRBJ2-1, with a weak D call TRBD2 (5 bases). This CDR3 comprises 14 residues. V lost 2 bases and J 8 bases, leaving 13 bases between the germline ends. CDR1 and CDR2 (germline): SNHLY, FYNNEI. CDR3 bases: TGTGCCAGCAGTGAAAAGAGAGGGTGGGATGAGCAGTTCTTC. Translating gives CASSEKRGWDEQFF.